A selection of T cell receptor beta chains follows, all from one sample in a study of T cells after yellow fever vaccination. TCRdb re-derived calls from the 5' RACE reads in MiXCR, one entry per CDR3 protein. The sample lists under 700,000 distinct CDR3 sequences; about 17% were seen once. This specimen was PBMCs, taken less than 6 days after the first yellow fever vaccination. These TCRs come from a man younger than 35 who received the YFV17D yellow fever vaccine. Both conserved end residues are part of each CDR3. The D gene is left open where the match is weak. The size field is filled for only some rows; it gives once, few, many or a size class.

TRBJ2-7	few	TRBV14	NA	TGTGCCAGCAGCCCTCTAGGTGTTCTTGGGGCGCAAACCTACGAGCAGTACTTC	CASSPLGVLGAQTYEQYF
TRBJ2-1	NA	TRBV20-1	NA	TGCAGTGCTAGCGCAGGAAGCTCCTACAATGAGCAGTTCTTC	CSASAGSSYNEQFF
TRBJ2-1	NA	TRBV7-3	TRBD2	TGTGCCAGCAGCGACGGCGGGGGGGCCCTCAATGAGCAGTTCTTC	CASSDGGGALNEQFF
TRBJ2-5	NA	TRBV5-4	TRBD1	TGTGCCAGCACCCGGGACAGGGGCCGGACCCAGTACTTC	CASTRDRGRTQYF
TRBJ2-2	NA	TRBV7-9	NA	TGTGCCAGCAGCTTGGAAAGGTTAGACACCGGGGAGCTGTTTTTT	CASSLERLDTGELFF
TRBJ2-3	many	TRBV6-2/TRBV6-3	NA	TGTGCCAGCAGTTACTCGGGTAGCACAGATACGCAGTATTTT	CASSYSGSTDTQYF
TRBJ2-5	few	TRBV5-1	TRBD2	TGCGCCAGTACCGACCTAGCGGGGGAAGAGACCCAGTACTTC	CASTDLAGEETQYF
TRBJ2-3	few	TRBV11-3	NA	TGTGCCAGCAGCTCTGGCGACGGAGCTACGCAGTATTTT	CASSSGDGATQYF
TRBJ1-1	few	TRBV24-1	NA	TGTGCCACCAGTGCTGGCCCGGATAATGGCTTTAGGAACACTGAAGCTTTCTTT	CATSAGPDNGFRNTEAFF
TRBJ2-5	NA	TRBV7-9	NA	TGTGCCAGCAGCTCCTCTGGGAGCGGGCAAGAGACCCAGTACTTC	CASSSSGSGQETQYF
TRBJ2-3	NA	TRBV7-2	TRBD2	TGTGCCAGCAGCCTAGAGGAAGCGGGGGTACCAGATACGCAGTATTTT	CASSLEEAGVPDTQYF
TRBJ2-7	NA	TRBV14	TRBD2	TGTGCCAGCAGCCAAGTCCCTTGGACTAGCACCTCCTACGAGCAGTACTTC	CASSQVPWTSTSYEQYF
TRBJ1-2	NA	TRBV27	TRBD1	TGTGCCAGCAGTTTCCTCGGACAGGGGGCGATAGATTATGGCTACACCTTC	CASSFLGQGAIDYGYTF
TRBJ1-2	NA	TRBV5-4	NA	TGTGCCAGCAGCCCGACGTTGTCGGGCGGTGGCTACACCTTC	CASSPTLSGGGYTF
TRBJ2-7	few	TRBV7-6	NA	TGTGCCAGCAGCTTAGAGGTCGCCAGCCCATACGAGCAGTACTTC	CASSLEVASPYEQYF
TRBJ2-5	few	TRBV6-1	NA	TGTGCCAGCAGACACCGCCGGGAATCAGAGACCCAGTACTTC	CASRHRRESETQYF
TRBJ2-1	NA	TRBV7-9	NA	TGTGCCAGCAGCCACGGGGGGCCCGGCAATGAGCAGTTCTTC	CASSHGGPGNEQFF
TRBJ2-3	NA	TRBV12-3/TRBV12-4	TRBD1	TGTGCCAGCAGACCTACAGGGGGCGAGAGAGATACGCAGTATTTT	CASRPTGGERDTQYF
TRBJ2-1	NA	TRBV6-5	NA	TGTGCCAGCAGTTACGGCCGGGGTTACAATGAGCAGTTCTTC	CASSYGRGYNEQFF
TRBJ2-5	NA	TRBV5-1	NA	TGCGCCAGCAGCTTGAACGACCGGCGACAGCCCGCGGCCCAGTACTTC	CASSLNDRRQPAAQYF
TRBJ2-1	few	TRBV3-1	TRBD1	TGTGCCAGCACTAGACAGGGGGCTGCCAATGAGCAGTTCTTC	CASTRQGAANEQFF
TRBJ2-7	NA	TRBV9	NA	TGTGCCAGCAGCGCGCAAAAAGCCGGCTACGAGCAGTACTTC	CASSAQKAGYEQYF
TRBJ2-7	many	TRBV9	TRBD2	TGTGCCAGCAGCCCAGGGCTAGCGGGGGTCTACGAGCAGTACTTC	CASSPGLAGVYEQYF